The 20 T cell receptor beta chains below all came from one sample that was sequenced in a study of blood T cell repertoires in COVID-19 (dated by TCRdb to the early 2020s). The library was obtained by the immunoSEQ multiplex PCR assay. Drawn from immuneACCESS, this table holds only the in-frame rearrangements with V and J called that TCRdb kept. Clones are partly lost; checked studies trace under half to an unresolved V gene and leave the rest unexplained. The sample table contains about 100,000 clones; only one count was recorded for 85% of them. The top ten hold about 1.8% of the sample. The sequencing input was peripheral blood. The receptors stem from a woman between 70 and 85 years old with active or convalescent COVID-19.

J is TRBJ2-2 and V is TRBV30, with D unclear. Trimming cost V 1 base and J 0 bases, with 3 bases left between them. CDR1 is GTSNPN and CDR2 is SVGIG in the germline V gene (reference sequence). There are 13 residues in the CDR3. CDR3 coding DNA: TGTGCCTGGAGTGCTACGAACACCGGGGAGCTGTTTTTT. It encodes CAWSATNTGELFF.

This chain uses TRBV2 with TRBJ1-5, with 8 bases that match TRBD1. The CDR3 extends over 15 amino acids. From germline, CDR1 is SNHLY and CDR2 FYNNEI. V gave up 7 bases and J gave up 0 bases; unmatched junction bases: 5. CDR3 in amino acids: CASKDRGLSNQPQHF. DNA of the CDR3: TGTGCCAGCAAAGACAGGGGCCTTAGCAATCAGCCCCAGCATTTT. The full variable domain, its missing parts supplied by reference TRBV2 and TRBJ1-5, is EPEVTQTPSHQVTQMGQEVILRCVPISNHLYFYWYRQILGQKVEFLVSFYNNEISEKSEIFDDQFSVERPDGSNFTLKIRSTKLEDSAMYFCASKDRGLSNQPQHFGDGTRLSIL.

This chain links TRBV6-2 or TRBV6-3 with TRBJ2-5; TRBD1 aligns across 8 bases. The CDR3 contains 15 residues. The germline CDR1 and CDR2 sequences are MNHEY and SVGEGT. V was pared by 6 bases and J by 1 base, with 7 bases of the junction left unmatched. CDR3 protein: CASSPRGPSQETQYF. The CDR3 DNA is TGTGCCAGCAGCCCCAGGGGGCCCAGCCAAGAGACCCAGTACTTC.

This CDR3 is CSVIGAGGVGTDTQYF. CDR3 DNA: TGCAGCGTAATAGGTGCGGGCGGCGTTGGCACAGATACGCAGTATTTT. The genes are TRBV29-1 and TRBJ2-3; TRBD2 might be the D (5 bases). Germline assignment: CDR1 SQVTM and CDR2 ANQGSEA. V lost 6 bases and J lost 1, with 20 bases in between. The CDR3 length is 16 residues.

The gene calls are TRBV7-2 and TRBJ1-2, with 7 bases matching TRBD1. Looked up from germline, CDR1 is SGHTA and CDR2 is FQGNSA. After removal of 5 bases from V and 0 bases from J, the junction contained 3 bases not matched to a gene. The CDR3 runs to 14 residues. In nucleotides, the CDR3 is TGTGCCAGCAGCATTACAGGGGCTAACTATGGCTACACCTTC. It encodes CASSITGANYGYTF.

CDR3 loop: CASSSTRGYTQYF. The CDR3, as DNA: TGTGCCAGCAGTTCCACTCGGGGATATACGCAGTATTTT. The V and J genes are TRBV12-3 or TRBV12-4 and TRBJ2-3; D might be TRBD2 (5 bases). The CDR3 has 13 amino acids. V lost 4 bases, J lost 7 bases, and 12 bases lay in between.

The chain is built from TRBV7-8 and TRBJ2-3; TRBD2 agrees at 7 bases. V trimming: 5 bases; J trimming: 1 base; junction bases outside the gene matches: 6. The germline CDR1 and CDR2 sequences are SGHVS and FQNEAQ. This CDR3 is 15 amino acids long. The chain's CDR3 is CASSTQRDRTDTQYF. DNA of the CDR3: TGTGCCAGCAGCACCCAGCGGGATCGCACAGATACGCAGTATTTT.

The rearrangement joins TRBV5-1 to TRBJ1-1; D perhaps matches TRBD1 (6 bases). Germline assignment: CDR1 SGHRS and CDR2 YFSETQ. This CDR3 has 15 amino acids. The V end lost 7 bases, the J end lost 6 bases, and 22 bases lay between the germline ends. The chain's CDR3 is CASGSGGATSPEAFF. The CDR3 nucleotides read TGCGCCAGCGGCTCGGGGGGGGCTACGAGCCCTGAAGCTTTCTTT.

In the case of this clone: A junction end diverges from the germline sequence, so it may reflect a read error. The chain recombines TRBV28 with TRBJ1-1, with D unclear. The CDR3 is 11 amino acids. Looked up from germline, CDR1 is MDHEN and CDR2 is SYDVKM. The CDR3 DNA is TGTGCCAGCAGTTTGGAAGAGGAAGCTTTTTTT. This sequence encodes CASSLEEEAFF.

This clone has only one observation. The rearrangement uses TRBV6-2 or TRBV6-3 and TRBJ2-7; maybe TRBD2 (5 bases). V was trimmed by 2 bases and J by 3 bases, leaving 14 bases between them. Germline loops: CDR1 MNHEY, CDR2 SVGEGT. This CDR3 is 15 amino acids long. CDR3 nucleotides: TGTGCCAGCAGTTACCGTCGGGATCTTAACTACGAGCAGTACTTC. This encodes CASSYRRDLNYEQYF.

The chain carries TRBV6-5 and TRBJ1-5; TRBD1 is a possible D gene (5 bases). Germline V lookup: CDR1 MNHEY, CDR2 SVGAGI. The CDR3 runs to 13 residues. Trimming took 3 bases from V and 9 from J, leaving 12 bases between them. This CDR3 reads CASSYKGLGPQHF. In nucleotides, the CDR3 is TGTGCCAGCAGTTATAAGGGGTTAGGGCCCCAGCATTTT.

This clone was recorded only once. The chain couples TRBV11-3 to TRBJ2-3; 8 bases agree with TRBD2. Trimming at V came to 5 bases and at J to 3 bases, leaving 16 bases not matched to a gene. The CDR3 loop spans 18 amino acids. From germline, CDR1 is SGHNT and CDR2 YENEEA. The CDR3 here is CASSVDALAAPYTDTQYF. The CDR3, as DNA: TGTGCCAGCAGCGTCGACGCACTAGCGGCGCCCTATACAGATACGCAGTATTTT. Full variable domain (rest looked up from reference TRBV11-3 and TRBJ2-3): EAGVVQSPRYKIIEKKQPVAFWCNPISGHNTLYWYLQNLGQGPELLIRYENEEAVDDSQLPKDRFSAERLKGVDSTLKIQPAELGDSAVYLCASSVDALAAPYTDTQYFGPGTRLTVL.

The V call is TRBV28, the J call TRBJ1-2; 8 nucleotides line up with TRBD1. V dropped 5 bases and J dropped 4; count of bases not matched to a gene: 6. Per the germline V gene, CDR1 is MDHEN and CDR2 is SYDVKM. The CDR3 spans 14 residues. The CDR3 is CASSQRGQAYGYTF. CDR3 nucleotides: TGTGCCAGCAGTCAAAGGGGACAGGCCTATGGCTACACCTTC.

The DNA of the CDR3 is TGTGCCAGCAGCTTATCGGCGGGAGGAGGGGTGGCCTACAATGAGCAGTTCTTC. Protein sequence: CASSLSAGGGVAYNEQFF. The gene calls are TRBV11-3 and TRBJ2-1; TRBD2 matches at 8 bases. The germline V gene encodes CDR1 SGHNT and CDR2 YENEEA. This CDR3 has 18 residues. Trimming removed 2 bases from V and 2 bases from J; junction bases left unmatched: 11.

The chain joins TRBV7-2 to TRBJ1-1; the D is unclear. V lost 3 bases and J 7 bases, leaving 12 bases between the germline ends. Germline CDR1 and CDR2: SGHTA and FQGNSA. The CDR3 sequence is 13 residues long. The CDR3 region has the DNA TGTGCCAGCAGCTTTAGTTCCACTCTTGAAGCTTTCTTT. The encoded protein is CASSFSSTLEAFF.

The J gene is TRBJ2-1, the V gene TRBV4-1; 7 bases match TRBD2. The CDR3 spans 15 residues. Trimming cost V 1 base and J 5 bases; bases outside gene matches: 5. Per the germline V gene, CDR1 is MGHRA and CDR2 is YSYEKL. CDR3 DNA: TGCGCCAGCAGCCAAGGCTACGGGGGGAACAATGAGCAGTTCTTC. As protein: CASSQGYGGNNEQFF.

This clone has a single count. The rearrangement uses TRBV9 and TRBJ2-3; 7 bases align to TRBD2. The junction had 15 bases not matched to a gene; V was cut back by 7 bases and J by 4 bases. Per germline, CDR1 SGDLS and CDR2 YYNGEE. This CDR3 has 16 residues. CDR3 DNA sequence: TGTGCCAGCCGCGATGGGGGGGGACCTGGGGCAGATACGCAGTATTTT. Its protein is CASRDGGGPGADTQYF.

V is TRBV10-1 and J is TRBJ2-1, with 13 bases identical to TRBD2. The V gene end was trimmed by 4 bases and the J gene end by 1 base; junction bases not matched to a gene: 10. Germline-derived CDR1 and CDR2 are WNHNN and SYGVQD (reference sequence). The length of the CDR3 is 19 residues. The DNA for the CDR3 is TGCGCCAGCAGTGGAGTTACTAGCGGGAGGGTAATTTCCTACAATGAGCAGTTCTTC. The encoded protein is CASSGVTSGRVISYNEQFF.

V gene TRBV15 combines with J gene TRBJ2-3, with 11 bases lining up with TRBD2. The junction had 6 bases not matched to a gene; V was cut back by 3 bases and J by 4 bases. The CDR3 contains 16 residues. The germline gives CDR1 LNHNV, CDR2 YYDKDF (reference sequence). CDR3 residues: CATSRILAGGSDTQYF. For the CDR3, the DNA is TGTGCCACCAGCAGGATTCTAGCGGGAGGCTCAGATACGCAGTATTTT.

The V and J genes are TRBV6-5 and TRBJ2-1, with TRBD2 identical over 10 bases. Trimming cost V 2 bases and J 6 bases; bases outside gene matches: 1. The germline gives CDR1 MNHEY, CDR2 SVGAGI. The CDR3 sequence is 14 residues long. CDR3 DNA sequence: TGTGCCAGCAGTTACCGGACTAGCGGCAATGAGCAGTTCTTC. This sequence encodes CASSYRTSGNEQFF.